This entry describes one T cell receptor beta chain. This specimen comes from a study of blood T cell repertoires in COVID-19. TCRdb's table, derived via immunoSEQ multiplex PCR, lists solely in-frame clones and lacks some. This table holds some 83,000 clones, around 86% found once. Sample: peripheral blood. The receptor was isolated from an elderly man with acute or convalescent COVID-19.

This chain's CDR3 is CASSHSQGSTDTQYF. CDR3 nucleotides: TGTGCCAGCTCACATTCACAGGGAAGCACAGATACGCAGTATTTT. This chain joins TRBV18 and TRBJ2-3; possible D gene TRBD1, 6 bases. The CDR3 sequence is 15 residues long. Germline CDR1 is KGHSH and CDR2 is LQKENI. V was trimmed by 4 bases and J by 0 bases, leaving 11 bases between them.